The 13 T cell receptor beta chains listed next were all sequenced from one sample in a study of blood T cell dynamics during melanoma immunotherapy. Notes on the study in general: Among sorted CD8+ subsets, immune-effector cells had the highest clonality and cell-free DNA similarity.

The assay was immunoSEQ multiplex PCR, and TCRdb's table has in-frame clones only and misses some. There are some 1,500 clones in the sample; approximately 70% occur only once, and around 7.3% lies in the top ten. Time point denoted: pre-treatment baseline. Memory T cells counted as immune-effector cells when CD3+ CD4- CD8+ CD45RA- CD45RO-high CD27- CCR7-. These receptors have no known antigen. The material sequenced was CD8+ T cells from blood, taken from a patient treated with checkpoint blockade. Receptor source: a human donor with melanoma.

This clone was counted once. The J gene is TRBJ2-2, the V gene TRBV9; 8 bases align to TRBD2. Germline V gene sequence: CDR1 SGDLS, CDR2 YYNGEE. The junction had 12 bases not matched to a gene; V was cut back by 1 base and J by 13 bases. The CDR3 covers 15 residues. The CDR3 reads CASSVSSGPTYGLFF. The CDR3 nucleotides read TGTGCCAGCAGCGTATCTAGCGGGCCTACTTATGGGCTGTTTTTT. The full variable domain, with the rest looked up from reference TRBV9 and TRBJ2-2, is DSGVTQTPKHLITATGQRVTLRCSPRSGDLSVYWYQQSLDQGLQFLIQYYNGEERAKGNILERFSAQQFPDLHSELNLSSLELGDSALYFCASSVSSGPTYGLFFGEGSRLTVL.

The chain joins TRBV15 to TRBJ1-2; D is uncertain. Germline V gene lookup returns CDR1 LNHNV and CDR2 YYDKDF (reference sequence). Trimming cost V 1 base and J 8 bases, with 14 bases left between them. This CDR3 region has 14 residues. The DNA for the CDR3 is TGTGCCACCAGCAGAGCGTCGGGGATATACGGCTACACCTTC. This encodes CATSRASGIYGYTF.

The rearrangement joins TRBV4-3 to TRBJ2-3, with D maybe TRBD2 (5 bases). Germline CDR1 reads LGHNA; CDR2 reads YSLEER. V lost 2 bases, J lost 7 bases, and 16 bases lay in between. This CDR3 region has 15 residues. The CDR3 region has the DNA TGCGCCAGCAGCCAAATGGTAGGAGGTCGGAATACGCAGTATTTT. It yields the protein CASSQMVGGRNTQYF.

This clone has just one count. The chain carries TRBV19 and TRBJ2-7; TRBD1 aligns across 9 bases. CDR1 LNHDA and CDR2 SQIVND come from the germline V gene (reference sequence). The CDR3 runs to 15 residues. Trimming removed 5 bases from V and 0 bases from J; junction bases left unmatched: 5. The CDR3 nucleotides read TGTGCCAGTAGTCTCGGGACAGGGAGCTCCTACGAGCAGTACTTC. Translating it yields CASSLGTGSSYEQYF.

This clone appeared a few times. This sequence joins TRBV6-1 and TRBJ1-3; no clear D gene. V was trimmed by 2 bases and J by 1 base, leaving 6 bases between them. This CDR3 comprises 14 residues. Germline values: CDR1 MNHNS, CDR2 SASEGT. The CDR3 nucleotides are TGTGCCAGCAGTGAACTGGATTCTGGAAACACCATATATTTT. Translation: CASSELDSGNTIYF.

In its sample, this clone was seen once. In DNA form, the CDR3 reads TGTGCCAGCAGTCCCTCGGGGGGGGGTGGGAATTCACCCCTCCACTTT. This encodes CASSPSGGGGNSPLHF. V is TRBV27 and J is TRBJ1-6, with a weak D call TRBD1 (5 bases). V lost 5 bases to trimming and J lost 7 bases, with 18 bases between them. The CDR3 loop spans 16 amino acids. Germline V gives CDR1 MNHEY, CDR2 SMNVEV (reference sequence).

This chain connects TRBV4-1 to TRBJ1-6, with D unclear. In germline, CDR1 is MGHRA, CDR2 YSYEKL. The CDR3 length is 15 residues. V was pared by 1 base and J by 9 bases, with 13 bases between. CDR3 residues: CASSQGDQASSPLHF. The CDR3 coding sequence is TGCGCCAGCAGCCAAGGGGATCAAGCAAGTTCACCCCTCCACTTT.

The chain uses TRBV6-5 and TRBJ2-1; the D gene could be TRBD1 or TRBD2 (6 bases each). V was trimmed by 2 bases and J by 9 bases, leaving 17 bases between them. Germline-derived CDR1 and CDR2 are MNHEY and SVGAGI. The CDR3 covers 15 residues. The chain's CDR3 is CASSYRAGRGGEQFF. The CDR3, as DNA: TGTGCCAGCAGTTACCGGGCGGGGAGAGGGGGTGAGCAGTTCTTC.

The rearrangement uses TRBV5-1 and TRBJ2-3; TRBD2 aligns across 9 bases. The CDR3 spans 15 residues. Germline V gene sequence: CDR1 SGHRS, CDR2 YFSETQ. The V and J ends lost 4 bases and 2 bases, in that order; junction bases with no gene match: 5. CDR3 coding DNA: TGCGCCAGCAGCAAGACTAGCGGTGACACAGATACGCAGTATTTT. Its protein is CASSKTSGDTDTQYF.

The gene calls are TRBV4-3 and TRBJ2-3; tentative D call: TRBD2 (5 bases). CDR1 and CDR2 from the germline V gene are LGHNA and YSLEER. Trimming removed 2 bases at V and 0 bases at J, with 15 bases between. The CDR3 covers 17 residues. The CDR3 DNA sequence: TGCGCCAGCAGCCAATCTAGCTCCACATCTAGCACAGATACGCAGTATTTT. This encodes CASSQSSSTSSTDTQYF.

The chain carries TRBV27 and TRBJ2-5, with TRBD2 as a possible D gene (6 bases). Trimming removed 3 bases at V and 5 bases at J, with 19 bases between. Germline loops: CDR1 MNHEY, CDR2 SMNVEV (reference sequence). The length of the CDR3 is 16 residues. The CDR3 spells CASSLPPGLNRETQYF. The CDR3 region has the DNA TGTGCCAGCAGTTTGCCTCCGGGACTGAATAGGGAGACCCAGTACTTC.

V is TRBV28 and J is TRBJ1-5, with TRBD1 as a possible D gene (6 bases). V gave up 0 bases and J gave up 8 bases, with 14 bases separating them. The CDR3 is 15 amino acids. CDR1 and CDR2 from the germline V gene are MDHEN and SYDVKM. CDR3 nucleotides: TGTGCCAGCAGTTTATGGGGGGCCCAAGTGGAGCCCCAGCATTTT. It codes for CASSLWGAQVEPQHF. Full variable domain (missing parts from reference TRBV28 and TRBJ1-5): DVKVTQSSRYLVKRTGEKVFLECVQDMDHENMFWYRQDPGLGLRLIYFSYDVKMKEKGDIPEGYSVSREKKERFSLILESASTNQTSMYLCASSLWGAQVEPQHFGDGTRLSIL.

The chain carries TRBV5-4 and TRBJ1-2, with unresolved D. Trimming removed 4 bases at V and 6 bases at J, with 16 bases between. Germline V gene lookup returns CDR1 SGHNT and CDR2 YYREEE (reference sequence). The CDR3 extends over 14 amino acids. The CDR3 nucleotides read TGTGCCAGCAGCCATAAGACTATTGGGCATGGCTACACCTTC. It codes for CASSHKTIGHGYTF.